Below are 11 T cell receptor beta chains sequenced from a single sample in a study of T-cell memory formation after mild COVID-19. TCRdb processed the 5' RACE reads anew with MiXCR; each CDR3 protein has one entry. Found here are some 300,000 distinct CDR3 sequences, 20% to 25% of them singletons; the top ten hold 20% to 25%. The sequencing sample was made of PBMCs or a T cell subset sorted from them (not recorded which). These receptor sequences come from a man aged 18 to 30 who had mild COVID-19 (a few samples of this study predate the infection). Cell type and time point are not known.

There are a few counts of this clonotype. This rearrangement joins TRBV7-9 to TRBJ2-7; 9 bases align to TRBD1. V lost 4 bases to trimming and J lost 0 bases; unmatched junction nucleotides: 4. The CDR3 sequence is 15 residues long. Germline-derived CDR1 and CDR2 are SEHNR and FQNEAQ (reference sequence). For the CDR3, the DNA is TGTGCCAGCAGCTCGGACAGGGGAAGCTCCTACGAGCAGTACGTC. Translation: CASSSDRGSSYEQYV.

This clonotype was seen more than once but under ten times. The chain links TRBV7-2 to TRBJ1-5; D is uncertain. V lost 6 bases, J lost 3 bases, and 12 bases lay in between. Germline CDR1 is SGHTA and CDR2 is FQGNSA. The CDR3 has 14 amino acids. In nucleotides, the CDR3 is TGTGCCAGCAGTACGGCCAGGAACAATCAGCCCCAGCATTTT. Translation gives CASSTARNNQPQHF.

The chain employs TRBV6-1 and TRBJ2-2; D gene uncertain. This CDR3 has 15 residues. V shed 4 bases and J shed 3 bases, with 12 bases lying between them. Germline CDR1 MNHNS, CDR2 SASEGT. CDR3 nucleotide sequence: TGTGCCAGCAGTGTTAGTAGAGTTGACACCGGGGAGCTGTTTTTT. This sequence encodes CASSVSRVDTGELFF.

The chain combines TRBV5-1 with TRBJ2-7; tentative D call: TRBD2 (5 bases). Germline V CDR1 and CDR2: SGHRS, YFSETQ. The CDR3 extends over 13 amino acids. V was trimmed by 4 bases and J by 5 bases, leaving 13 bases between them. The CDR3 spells CASSPLPGNEQYF. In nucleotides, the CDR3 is TGCGCCAGCAGCCCTCTCCCCGGGAACGAGCAGTACTTC.

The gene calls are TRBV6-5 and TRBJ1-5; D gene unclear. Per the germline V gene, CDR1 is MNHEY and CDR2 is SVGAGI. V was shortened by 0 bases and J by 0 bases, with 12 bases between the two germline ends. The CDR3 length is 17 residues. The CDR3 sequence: CASSYSMSGVSNQPQHF. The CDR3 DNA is TGTGCCAGCAGTTACTCGATGTCCGGGGTTAGCAATCAGCCCCAGCATTTT.

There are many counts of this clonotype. In DNA form, the CDR3 reads TGTGCCAGCAGACCCGGACAGGGAGAATCCTATGGCTACACCTTC. This gives the protein CASRPGQGESYGYTF. The V gene is TRBV7-9, the J gene TRBJ1-2; the match to TRBD1 covers 8 bases. V lost 6 bases to trimming and J lost 4 bases; unmatched junction nucleotides: 10. CDR1 and CDR2 (germline): SEHNR, FQNEAQ (reference sequence). The CDR3 has 15 amino acids.

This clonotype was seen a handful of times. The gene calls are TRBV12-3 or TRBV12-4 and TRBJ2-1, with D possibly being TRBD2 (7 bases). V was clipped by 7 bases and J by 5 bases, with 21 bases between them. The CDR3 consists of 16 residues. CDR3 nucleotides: TGTGCCAGCACACCCGAGGGGGGGGCCTACCACAATGAGCAGTTCTTC. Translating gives CASTPEGGAYHNEQFF.

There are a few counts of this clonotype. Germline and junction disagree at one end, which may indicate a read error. The CDR3 sequence: CASSLGVTGTDTQYF. CDR3 nucleotide sequence: TGTGCTAGCAGCTTGGGGGTGACAGGCACAGATACGCAGTATTTT. The V call is TRBV7-7, the J call TRBJ2-3; D is perhaps TRBD1 or TRBD2 (5 bases each). The germline gives CDR1 SSHAT, CDR2 FNYEAQ (reference sequence). This CDR3 region has 15 residues.

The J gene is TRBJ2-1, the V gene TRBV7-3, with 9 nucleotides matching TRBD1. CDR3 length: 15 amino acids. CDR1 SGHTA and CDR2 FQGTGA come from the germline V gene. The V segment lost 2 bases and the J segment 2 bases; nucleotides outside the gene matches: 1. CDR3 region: CASSLGQGTYNEQFF. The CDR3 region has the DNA TGTGCCAGCAGCTTAGGACAGGGGACCTACAATGAGCAGTTCTTC.

The CDR3: CASSLVTATYEQYF. The DNA for the CDR3 is TGCGCCAGCAGCTTGGTGACCGCTACCTACGAGCAGTACTTC. The V and J genes are TRBV5-1 and TRBJ2-7; no clear D gene. The CDR3 contains 14 residues. Trimming took off 0 bases at V and 2 bases at J, with 9 bases between the two ends. Germline V gives CDR1 SGHRS, CDR2 YFSETQ.

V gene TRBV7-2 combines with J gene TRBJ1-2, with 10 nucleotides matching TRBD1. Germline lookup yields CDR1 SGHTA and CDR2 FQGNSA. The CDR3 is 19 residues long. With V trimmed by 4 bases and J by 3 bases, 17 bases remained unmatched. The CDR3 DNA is TGTGCCAGCAGCTCCCAACAATGGCCCGGGACAGGGGATCACTATGGCTACACCTTC. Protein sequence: CASSSQQWPGTGDHYGYTF.